This TCR beta chain was profiled in a study of T cells after yellow fever vaccination. This clonotype was found a few times. Its antigen is undetermined. Study-wide results and limits: The CD4 and CD8 compartments had a small share of their clonotypes in common. Clones that expanded after primary vaccination mostly reappeared after the booster (96% CD4, approximately 85% CD8).

A 5'RACE template-switching step, the method used to make TCR cDNA, added a universal primer site and UMIs. TCRdb reprocessed the 5' RACE reads with MiXCR, giving one entry per CDR3 protein. The data contain about 75,000 distinct CDR3 sequences, approximately 7.3% of them seen just once; the ten biggest clones take up around 29%. This CDR3 comprises 15 residues. Germline lookup yields CDR1 SGHAT and CDR2 FQNNGV. V was shortened by 1 base and J by 8 bases, with 15 bases between the two germline ends. The chain is built from TRBV11-2 and TRBJ2-1; tentative D call: TRBD2 (6 bases). The sequence was obtained from a man younger than 30 who received the YFV17D yellow fever vaccine. Here the sequenced sample was CD8+ T cells sorted from PBMCs, taken 10 days after the first yellow fever vaccination. The CDR3 protein is CASSLGSREVDEQFF. The CDR3 DNA is TGTGCCAGCAGCTTAGGGTCTAGGGAGGTCGATGAGCAGTTCTTC. Full variable domain (outside the CDR3, taken from reference TRBV11-2 and TRBJ2-1): EAGVAQSPRYKIIEKRQSVAFWCNPISGHATLYWYQQILGQGPKLLIQFQNNGVVDDSQLPKDRFSAERLKGVDSTLKIQPAKLEDSAVYLCASSLGSREVDEQFFGPGTRLTVL.